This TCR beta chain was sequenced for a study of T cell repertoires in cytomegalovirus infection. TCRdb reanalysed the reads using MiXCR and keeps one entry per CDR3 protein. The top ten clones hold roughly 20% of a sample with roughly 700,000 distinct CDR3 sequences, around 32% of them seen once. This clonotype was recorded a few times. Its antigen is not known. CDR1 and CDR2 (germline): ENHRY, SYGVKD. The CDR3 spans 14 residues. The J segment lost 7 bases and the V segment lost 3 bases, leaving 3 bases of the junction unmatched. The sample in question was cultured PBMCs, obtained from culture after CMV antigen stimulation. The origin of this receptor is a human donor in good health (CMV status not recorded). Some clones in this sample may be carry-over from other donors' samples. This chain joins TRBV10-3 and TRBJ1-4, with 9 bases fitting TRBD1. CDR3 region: CAISDWDRAEKLFF. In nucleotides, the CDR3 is TGTGCCATCAGTGATTGGGACAGGGCTGAAAAACTGTTTTTT.